This T cell receptor (beta chain) comes out of a study of graft-versus-host responses after intestinal transplantation (TCRdb year 2021). For context, the study as a whole: The transplants that recipients received were multivisceral, liver-intestinal, or isolated intestinal. Every recipient was given anti-thymocyte globulin induction, followed by about 3 years of maintenance tacrolimus and steroids. After intestinal transplantation, graft-versus-host and host-versus-graft alloreactive T cell clones were followed in the graft, circulation and bone marrow using bulk TCR-beta CDR3 sequencing. To identify alloreactive clones, pre-transplant mixed lymphocyte reaction products were sequenced and then compared with unstimulated pre-transplant donor and recipient T cells. A cohort of about two dozen intestinal transplant recipients, including one retransplant, was enrolled, and a few patients lacking pretransplant specimens were excluded. A peak of at least 4% donor T cells among recipient peripheral blood mononuclear cells was the definition used for donor T cell macrochimerism. Rather than being sequenced by the commercial service, samples from a few later patients were sequenced in-house on an Illumina MiSeq and processed with MiXCR. Broader findings and caveats from the paper: GvH clones were found in recipient bone marrow, and some of the GvH clones appeared earlier in ileal mucosa or blood, which is consistent with an intestinal mucosal origin. Peak levels of circulating GvH clones were associated with declines in HvG clones early after transplant. In the allografts of patients with donor T cell macrochimerism, GvH to HvG T cell clonal ratios were high. The relatively low number and heterogeneity of intestinal transplant patients limited the conclusions.

The sample's time point, from its label and the paper: cells obtained before transplantation from donor or recipient. CD3+CD4+ and CD3+CD8+ populations were FACS-sorted from unstimulated pre-transplant donor and recipient cells taken from spleen or lymph nodes. The CDR3 sequence holds 10 residues, the cysteine and phenylalanine included. The retained sequence is limited to the CDR3, 30 bases, with the frame set at the first base. CDR1 DFQATT and CDR2 SNEGSKA are derived from the germline V gene (reference sequence). V is clipped by 5 bases and J by 7 bases, and the sequence between their germline boundaries is 8 bases long. Library generation was performed with the immunoSEQ multiplex PCR assay. In most patients, genomic DNA was isolated using the Qiagen DNeasy Blood and Tissue Kit and sent frozen to Adaptive Biotechnologies for TCR sequencing. For most patients, high-throughput TCR-beta CDR3 sequencing of genomic DNA was performed by Adaptive Biotechnologies. In the authors' own workflow: TCR sequencing data for more than 15 patients were retrieved from Adaptive's ImmunoSEQ software; a few other patients were processed with MiXCR and VDJtools. CD4 versus CD8 sorting errors were corrected by removing sequences found in both subsets at a frequency ratio below 5:1. CDR3 nucleotide sequences shared between donor and recipient were removed because their origin could not be assigned. At least 2-fold expansion over unstimulated cells and a minimum CFSE-low frequency of 0.002% (template counts) or 0.001% (read counts) were required for clones to be classified as alloreactive. A clone was considered mappable if detected in the sequenced pre-transplant spleen, lymph node, or MLR CFSE-low populations of the donor or recipient. The cumulative frequency of alloreactive clones was calculated as a percentage of all sequences, weighted by copy number. TCRdb took this table from immuneACCESS and kept in-frame rearrangements with V and J called. Such tables lack part of the clones; where checked against another copy, unresolved V genes explain under half of the gap, and the rest is unexplained. V and J calls and clone size follow that table, whereas D and trimming were derived from the DNA. This sample gives about 88,000 clones in total; 94% of them show up just once. Around 0.19% of the sample comes from the top ten.

About this clone itself: No antigen is known for it. Qualities for individual bases were not recorded, and no much larger clone is one base off.

The sequence came from a human donor who was the organ donor for an intestinal transplant. Sequences were derived from unstimulated CD4+ T cells sorted from spleen or lymph node cells, sampled before transplant. The sequence is built from TRBV20-1 and TRBJ1-2; the D gene remains uncertain. The encoded CDR3 is CSAGIPGYTF. The DNA sequence is as follows: TGCAGTGCTGGGATTCCTGGCTACACCTTC.